The 8 T cell receptor beta chains reported below all come from one sample, sequenced in a study of blood T cell repertoires in COVID-19 (dated by TCRdb to 2018 to 2020). Libraries were built with the immunoSEQ multiplex PCR assay. Entries here come from immuneACCESS through TCRdb and include only in-frame sequences with V and J called. Some clones fail to appear in such tables; in the studies checked, an unresolved V gene covers under half of the shortfall, and the cause of the remainder is unknown. The sample data list around 260,000 clones, and 75% to 95% of these were observed just once. Roughly 1.1% of the sample comes from the top ten. Sequencing was carried out using PBMCs or T cells enriched from blood (not recorded which). The receptors originated from a woman aged 25 to 45 who had recovered from COVID-19.

This sequence joins TRBV2 and TRBJ2-2, with 14 bases aligning to TRBD2. The CDR3 is made up of 17 amino acids. From germline, CDR1 is SNHLY and CDR2 FYNNEI. Unmatched junction bases numbered 10, after V lost 6 bases and J lost 7 bases. In nucleotides, the CDR3 is TGTGCCAGCAGCGATGGGACTAGCGGGAGTTGGATCGGGGAGCTGTTTTTT. This translates into CASSDGTSGSWIGELFF. Looking up the rest from reference TRBV2 and TRBJ2-2 gives the full variable domain: EPEVTQTPSHQVTQMGQEVILRCVPISNHLYFYWYRQILGQKVEFLVSFYNNEISEKSEIFDDQFSVERPDGSNFTLKIRSTKLEDSAMYFCASSDGTSGSWIGELFFGEGSRLTVL.

The chain joins TRBV28 to TRBJ1-1; D perhaps matches TRBD1 (6 bases). Deletions cut 6 bases from V and 1 base from J, with 12 bases between. CDR1 is MDHEN, CDR2 SYDVKM, per germline. The CDR3 spans 14 residues. The CDR3 sequence: CASRSDRTNTEAFF. The CDR3 bases are TGTGCCAGCAGGTCGGACAGAACGAACACTGAAGCTTTCTTT.

J is TRBJ1-6 and V is TRBV18; weak D call: TRBD1 (6 bases). Trimming pared 2 bases from V and 4 bases from J, leaving 12 bases between. This CDR3 region has 16 residues. Germline V gives CDR1 KGHSH, CDR2 LQKENI. The CDR3 DNA is TGTGCCAGCTCACCAAGACAGGCAGAGTATAATTCACCCCTCCACTTT. Its protein is CASSPRQAEYNSPLHF.

This chain connects TRBV6-5 to TRBJ2-7; tentatively, D is TRBD1 (6 bases). The CDR3 is 15 residues long. Germline CDR1 and CDR2: MNHEY and SVGAGI. V lost 4 bases and J 9 bases, leaving 22 bases between the germline ends. The CDR3 region has the DNA TGTGCCAGCAGTTTCAAAATAAGGTCAGGGGACGGGCAGTACTTC. Encoded protein: CASSFKIRSGDGQYF.

The rearrangement joins TRBV7-3 to TRBJ2-1; 8 positions match TRBD2. The CDR3 has 19 amino acids. In germline, CDR1 is SGHTA, CDR2 FQGTGA. J lost 6 bases, V lost 2 bases, and 18 bases had no gene match. The CDR3: CASSLLYSGASRTSNEQFF. For the CDR3, the DNA is TGTGCCAGCAGCTTACTTTATAGCGGGGCATCTAGGACGTCCAATGAGCAGTTCTTC.

The chain recombines TRBV14 with TRBJ1-2; unclear D gene. Deletions cut 2 bases from V and 5 bases from J, with 18 bases between. The CDR3 runs to 16 residues. From germline, CDR1 is SGHDN and CDR2 FVKESK. CDR3 sequence reads: CASSQSANSGGYGYTF. In nucleotides, the CDR3 is TGTGCCAGCAGCCAAAGTGCTAACAGTGGAGGATATGGCTACACCTTC.

The chain joins TRBV7-2 to TRBJ1-3; D uncertain. Trimming took off 7 bases at V and 0 bases at J, with 16 bases between the two ends. The CDR3 is 16 residues long. The germline V gene has CDR1 SGHTA and CDR2 FQGNSA. The CDR3 coding sequence is TGTGCCAGCAACTCCGAGGCGACGAGCTCTGGAAACACCATATATTTT. It is translated as CASNSEATSSGNTIYF.

This chain connects TRBV6-5 to TRBJ2-7, with 10 positions matching TRBD2. In germline, CDR1 is MNHEY, CDR2 SVGAGI. The CDR3 is 14 amino acids. V was clipped by 5 bases and J by 5 bases; unmatched bases: 6. This CDR3 is CASSPSGSDNEQYF. CDR3 nucleotides: TGTGCCAGCAGTCCTAGCGGGAGTGACAACGAGCAGTACTTC.